Each of the 15 T cell receptor beta chains below was sequenced from the same sample in a study of cytomegalovirus exposure and HLA in healthy donors. The PCR used 60 Vbeta and 13 Jbeta primers. Sequencing was performed with immunoSEQ multiplex PCR; in TCRdb, only in-frame clones are kept and a portion is missing. Among 120,000 or so clones listed, about three quarters were seen once. The sequenced material came from PBMCs. The source is a man in his 60s in good health and CMV-seropositive.

This sequence joins TRBV7-3 and TRBJ2-5; a possible D gene is TRBD1 (6 bases). The germline V gene encodes CDR1 SGHTA and CDR2 FQGTGA. The CDR3 totals 14 residues. Trimming left V 5 bases short and J 5 bases short, with 15 bases between. CDR3 DNA: TGTGCCAGCAGCGAAACAGGGTTTCAGGAGACCCAGTACTTC. This translates into CASSETGFQETQYF.

The chain has TRBV6-4 and TRBJ2-3; D perhaps matches TRBD2 (5 bases). Germline CDR1 is MRHNA and CDR2 is SNTAGT. This CDR3 has 14 residues. Trimming cost V 2 bases and J 3 bases, with 9 bases left between them. The CDR3 spells CASSDTGLTDTQYF. The CDR3 DNA reads TGTGCCAGCAGTGACACGGGGTTGACAGATACGCAGTATTTT.

The chain employs TRBV7-6 and TRBJ2-7; tentative D call: TRBD2 (5 bases). There are 14 residues in the CDR3. Per the germline V gene, CDR1 is SGHVS and CDR2 is FNYEAQ. Trimming took 5 bases from V and 7 from J, leaving 18 bases between them. In nucleotides, the CDR3 is TGTGCCAGCAGCCCAGAGGGTTCAGTAGGTGAGCAGTACTTC. It is translated as CASSPEGSVGEQYF.

The J gene is TRBJ1-2, the V gene TRBV7-2, with a tentative D call TRBD1 (5 bases). V lost 1 base and J lost 4, with 7 bases in between. Germline V lookup: CDR1 SGHTA, CDR2 FQGNSA. The CDR3 extends over 13 amino acids. The CDR3 sequence is CASSLDRSYGYTF. The CDR3 nucleotides are TGTGCCAGCAGCTTAGACAGGAGCTATGGCTACACCTTC.

This clone turned up a few times. The chain uses TRBV20-1 and TRBJ2-5; D not certain. The assigned J gene may be wrong: the sequence end matches TRBJ2-7 better. Germline V gene data show CDR1 as DFQATT and CDR2 as SNEGSKA (reference sequence). The CDR3 has 11 residues. CDR3 in amino acids: CSARADYEQYF. CDR3 in DNA: TGCAGTGCTAGAGCCGACTACGAGCAGTACTTC.

This sequence joins TRBV2 and TRBJ1-5; D remains unclear. The CDR3 is made up of 16 amino acids. V gave up 4 bases and J gave up 3 bases, with 16 bases separating them. CDR1 SNHLY and CDR2 FYNNEI come from the germline V gene. The CDR3 protein is CASSGHLTQDNQPQHF. The CDR3 coding sequence is TGTGCCAGCAGTGGCCATCTAACCCAGGACAATCAGCCCCAGCATTTT.

V usage is TRBV6-4 and J usage is TRBJ1-1, with D tentatively TRBD1 (5 bases). Trimming took off 2 bases at V and 1 base at J, with 5 bases between the two ends. The germline CDR1 and CDR2 sequences are MRHNA and SNTAGT. This CDR3 has 13 amino acids. In nucleotides, the CDR3 is TGTGCCAGCAGTGACCAGGGGAACACTGAAGCTTTCTTT. Protein sequence: CASSDQGNTEAFF.

The CDR3 region is CASSLRRLAGVTETQYF. CDR3 bases: TGCGCCAGCAGCTTGCGGCGGCTAGCGGGAGTTACTGAGACCCAGTACTTC. The gene calls are TRBV5-1 and TRBJ2-5; 10 nucleotides match TRBD2. Per the germline V gene, CDR1 is SGHRS and CDR2 is YFSETQ. This CDR3 region has 17 residues. Losses at the gene ends were 1 base for V and 5 bases for J; bases not matched to a gene: 11.

The genes are TRBV5-1 and TRBJ2-3; 14 nucleotides match TRBD2. J lost 4 bases, V lost 3 bases, and 4 bases had no gene match. The CDR3 runs to 16 residues. Germline V gene data show CDR1 as SGHRS and CDR2 as YFSETQ. The CDR3 reads CASSSGLAGGPDTQYF. The CDR3 DNA sequence: TGCGCCAGCAGCTCTGGACTAGCGGGGGGCCCAGATACGCAGTATTTT.

In its sample, this clone was seen a few times. In DNA, the CDR3 is TGTGCCATCAAAGGGCGGGGGACTAACACTGAAGCTTTCTTT. It codes for CAIKGRGTNTEAFF. The chain is built from TRBV10-3 and TRBJ1-1; weak D call: TRBD1 (5 bases). This CDR3 comprises 14 residues. V gave up 7 bases and J gave up 2 bases, with 14 bases separating them. CDR1 is ENHRY and CDR2 is SYGVKD in the germline V gene.

J is TRBJ2-7 and V is TRBV5-1; 10 nucleotides line up with TRBD1. This CDR3 comprises 15 residues. The germline gives CDR1 SGHRS, CDR2 YFSETQ. The ends lost 6 bases at V and 5 bases at J; junction bases unmatched: 11. In DNA form, the CDR3 reads TGCGCCAGCAACATAGGGACAGGGGTAACCCACGAGCAGTACTTC. Residues: CASNIGTGVTHEQYF.

This clone was detected once. This chain uses TRBV6-5 with TRBJ2-1, with 9 bases identical to TRBD2. Germline CDR1 is MNHEY and CDR2 is SVGAGI. V lost 8 bases to trimming and J lost 5 bases; unmatched junction nucleotides: 10. The CDR3 loop spans 15 amino acids. The CDR3 DNA reads TGTGCCAGCCTTAATCTAGCGGGACCCCACAATGAGCAGTTCTTC. Amino acids: CASLNLAGPHNEQFF.

The chain links TRBV29-1 to TRBJ1-5; 11 bases line up with TRBD1. The CDR3 loop spans 12 amino acids. The V gene's germline CDR1 is SQVTM and CDR2 ANQGSEA. Trimming cost V 7 bases and J 5 bases; bases outside gene matches: 1. The CDR3 sequence is CSAGQGDQPQHF. The CDR3 nucleotides read TGCAGCGCGGGACAGGGGGATCAGCCCCAGCATTTT.

This chain uses TRBV5-1 with TRBJ2-3, with 12 bases identical to TRBD2. After removal of 3 bases from V and 7 bases from J, the junction contained 6 bases not matched to a gene. Germline-derived CDR1 and CDR2 are SGHRS and YFSETQ. The CDR3 has 15 amino acids. CDR3 coding DNA: TGCGCCAGCAGCTATCGGACTAGCGGGGACAATACGCAGTATTTT. Translation gives CASSYRTSGDNTQYF.

This chain uses TRBV28 with TRBJ2-1; TRBD2 agrees at 12 bases. Looked up from germline, CDR1 is MDHEN and CDR2 is SYDVKM. The CDR3 totals 17 residues. V was clipped by 4 bases and J by 1 base; unmatched bases: 5. This CDR3 is CASSSRTSGMSYNEQFF. For the CDR3, the DNA is TGTGCCAGCAGTTCCCGGACTAGCGGGATGTCCTACAATGAGCAGTTCTTC.